The source of this TCR beta chain is a study of T-cell memory formation after mild COVID-19. In TCRdb, the 5' RACE reads were re-called with MiXCR into one record per CDR3 protein. The sample holds almost 350,000 distinct CDR3 sequences, roughly 19% seen once. This clonotype was seen only once. The clonotype originates from a man between 18 and 35 years old who had mild COVID-19 (a few samples of this study predate the infection). Cell type and time point are not known. Material for sequencing was PBMCs or a T cell subset sorted from them (not recorded which).

This CDR3 reads CASSQDKTNLRTF. Written as DNA, the CDR3 is TGTGCCAGCAGCCAAGATAAAACGAATCTTCGCACCTTC. V is TRBV3-1 and J is TRBJ1-2; D gene unclear. Deletions cut 0 bases from V and 13 bases from J, with 15 bases between. This CDR3 contains 13 residues. Per germline, CDR1 LGHDT and CDR2 YNNKEL (reference sequence).